A single sample is the source of the 15 T cell receptor beta chains below, sequenced in a study of yellow fever vaccine responses in identical twins. One entry per CDR3 protein, called by TCRdb with MiXCR from the RT-PCR reads. In the table there are about 20,000 distinct CDR3 sequences, roughly 72% of which are singletons. The input for sequencing was T cells from blood (PBMCs), unsorted or a sorted subset (not recorded which), taken before or after yellow fever vaccination (not recorded which). These receptor sequences come from a woman under 30 who received the yellow fever vaccine.

The V call is TRBV6-5, the J call TRBJ2-4; 7 nucleotides align to TRBD1. Looked up from germline, CDR1 is MNHEY and CDR2 is SVGAGI. The CDR3 length is 15 residues. V shed 2 bases, J shed 2 bases, and the junction held 3 bases outside the gene matches. The CDR3 nucleotides are TGTGCCAGCAGTTACGCGACAGGGCCCAAAAACATTCAGTACTTC. It codes for CASSYATGPKNIQYF.

A few counts support this clonotype. The chain carries TRBV28 and TRBJ2-7, with D perhaps TRBD2 (5 bases). Germline V gene data show CDR1 as MDHEN and CDR2 as SYDVKM. V gave up 3 bases and J gave up 2 bases, with 8 bases separating them. The CDR3 has 13 amino acids. CDR3 residues: CASSLRATYEQYF. The CDR3 DNA reads TGTGCCAGCAGTTTGAGGGCAACCTACGAGCAGTACTTC.

This rearrangement joins TRBV18 to TRBJ1-5; no clear D gene. This CDR3 spans 13 amino acids. Germline assignment: CDR1 KGHSH and CDR2 LQKENI. The V gene lost 6 bases and the J gene lost 5 bases, with 11 bases spanning the gap. For the CDR3, the DNA is TGTGCCAGCTCCCCCGGCGCCGATCAGCCCCAGCATTTT. Translated: CASSPGADQPQHF.

The chain links TRBV28 to TRBJ2-7, with D unresolved. Germline CDR1 is MDHEN and CDR2 is SYDVKM. The CDR3 sequence is 12 residues long. With 5 bases removed from V and 2 bases from J, the gap between germline ends came to 7 bases. This CDR3 reads CASSISTYEQYF. For the CDR3, the DNA is TGTGCCAGCAGTATTAGTACCTACGAGCAGTACTTC.

This chain connects TRBV10-1 to TRBJ2-4, with D perhaps TRBD1 (6 bases). There are 14 residues in the CDR3. Germline V lookup: CDR1 WNHNN, CDR2 SYGVQD (reference sequence). The V and J ends lost 3 bases and 8 bases respectively, with 14 bases between them. The CDR3 here is CASSDGTPRDIQYF. CDR3 nucleotides: TGCGCCAGCAGTGACGGGACACCGAGGGACATTCAGTACTTC.

V and J are TRBV20-1 and TRBJ2-3, with D unresolved. Germline CDR1 and CDR2: DFQATT and SNEGSKA (reference sequence). Trimming cost V 4 bases and J 0 bases, with 5 bases left between them. This CDR3 is 12 amino acids long. The CDR3 protein is CSATTSTDTQYF. The CDR3 DNA is TGCAGTGCTACCACTAGCACAGATACGCAGTATTTT.

The CDR3 DNA reads TGTGCCAGCAGCCGCATCGCAACTAATGAAAAACTGTTTTTT. Translated: CASSRIATNEKLFF. The chain uses TRBV16 and TRBJ1-4; D gene uncertain. Between the trimmed V and J ends, which lost 4 bases and 0 bases, there was a span of 6 bases. The CDR3 has 14 amino acids. CDR1 and CDR2 from the germline V gene are KGHSY and FQNENV.

The chain is built from TRBV28 and TRBJ2-1; tentative D call: TRBD2 (6 bases). The CDR3 extends over 14 amino acids. V lost 7 bases and J 7 bases, leaving 17 bases between the germline ends. Germline-derived CDR1 and CDR2 are MDHEN and SYDVKM. CDR3 in amino acids: CASTLRTEGNEQFF. The CDR3 DNA reads TGTGCCAGCACCCTCCGGACGGAGGGGAATGAGCAGTTCTTC.

This clonotype was counted a few times. This chain joins TRBV13 and TRBJ2-3; D unresolved. Trimming removed 7 bases from V and 5 bases from J, with 19 bases in between. The CDR3 is 15 residues long. In germline, CDR1 is PRHDT, CDR2 FYEKMQ (reference sequence). CDR3 coding DNA: TGTGCCAGCATCGCCAGTTCCCCCGGTGGAGATACGCAGTATTTT. Protein sequence: CASIASSPGGDTQYF. The whole variable domain, filled in from reference TRBV13 and TRBJ2-3, reads AAGVIQSPRHLIKEKRETATLKCYPIPRHDTVYWYQQGPGQDPQFLISFYEKMQSDKGSIPDRFSAQQFSDYHSELNMSSLELGDSALYFCASIASSPGGDTQYFGPGTRLTVL.

Turning to this clonotype: At one end, the junction sequence differs from germline, possibly due to a read error. This chain links TRBV20-1 with TRBJ2-5, with a possible D match to TRBD1 (6 bases). The germline CDR1 and CDR2 sequences are DFQATT and SNEGSKA (reference sequence). This CDR3 is 13 amino acids long. The CDR3 reads CSAPKDSQGTQYF. In DNA, the CDR3 is TGCAGTGCCCCCAAGGACAGCCAAGGGACCCAGTACTTC.

This clonotype was picked up one time. The chain is built from TRBV14 and TRBJ1-2; D unclear. The CDR3 sequence is 15 residues long. V was shortened by 3 bases and J by 4 bases, with 15 bases between the two germline ends. Looked up from germline, CDR1 is SGHDN and CDR2 is FVKESK. CDR3 sequence: CASSQSEAFVYGYTF. In DNA form, the CDR3 reads TGTGCCAGCAGCCAGAGCGAAGCGTTTGTCTATGGCTACACCTTC.

This clonotype has more than one count but fewer than ten. The genes are TRBV20-1 and TRBJ2-3, with TRBD2 matching over 11 bases. CDR1 and CDR2 (germline): DFQATT, SNEGSKA (reference sequence). With V trimmed by 0 bases and J by 1 base, 3 bases remained unmatched. CDR3 length equals 16 residues. The CDR3 bases are TGCAGTGCTAGAGATCCTAGCGGGGGGCGCACAGATACGCAGTATTTT. Its protein product is CSARDPSGGRTDTQYF.

The count of this clonotype is one. The chain uses TRBV3-1 and TRBJ2-3; 8 bases agree with TRBD1. Germline CDR1 and CDR2: LGHDT and YNNKEL (reference sequence). Trimming removed 1 base from V and 13 bases from J; junction bases left unmatched: 4. CDR3 length: 12 amino acids. The CDR3 DNA reads as TGTGCCAGCAGCCAAGGGGACAGGCAAGAGTATTTT. Translating gives CASSQGDRQEYF.

The sample holds a few counts of this clonotype. The genes are TRBV6-2 or TRBV6-3 and TRBJ2-2, with D unresolved. Germline V gives CDR1 MNHEY, CDR2 SVGEGT. The V gene lost 0 bases and the J gene lost 4 bases, with 15 bases spanning the gap. CDR3 size: 17 residues. CDR3 loop: CASSYSKGSAPTGELFF. In nucleotides, the CDR3 is TGTGCCAGCAGTTACTCGAAGGGCAGCGCCCCCACCGGGGAGCTGTTTTTT.

The V gene is TRBV13, the J gene TRBJ2-7, with D tentatively TRBD2 (6 bases). V lost 5 bases and J lost 7, with 21 bases in between. CDR1 is PRHDT, CDR2 FYEKMQ, per germline (reference sequence). The CDR3 has 15 residues. CDR3 DNA: TGTGCCAGCAGCACCAGCGGGCCCCCATCGGGTGAGCAGTACTTC. It yields the protein CASSTSGPPSGEQYF.